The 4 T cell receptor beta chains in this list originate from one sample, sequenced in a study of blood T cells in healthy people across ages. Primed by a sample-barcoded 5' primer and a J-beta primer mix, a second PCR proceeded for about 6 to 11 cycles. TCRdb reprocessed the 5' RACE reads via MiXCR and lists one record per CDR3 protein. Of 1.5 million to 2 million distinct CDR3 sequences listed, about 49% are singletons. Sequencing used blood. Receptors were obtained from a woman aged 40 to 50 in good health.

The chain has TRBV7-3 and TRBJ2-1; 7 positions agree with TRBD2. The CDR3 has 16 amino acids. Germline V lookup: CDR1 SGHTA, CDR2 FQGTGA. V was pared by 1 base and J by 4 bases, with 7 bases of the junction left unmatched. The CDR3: CASSLKRGSPYNEQFF. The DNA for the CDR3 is TGTGCCAGCAGCTTAAAGCGGGGATCCCCATACAATGAGCAGTTCTTC.

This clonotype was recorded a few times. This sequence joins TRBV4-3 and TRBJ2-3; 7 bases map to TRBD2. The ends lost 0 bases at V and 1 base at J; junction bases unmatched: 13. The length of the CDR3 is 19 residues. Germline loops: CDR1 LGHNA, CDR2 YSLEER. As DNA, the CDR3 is TGCGCCAGCAGCCAAGAATTCTGGGGGGAGCGGGGAGGCACAGATACGCAGTATTTT. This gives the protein CASSQEFWGERGGTDTQYF.

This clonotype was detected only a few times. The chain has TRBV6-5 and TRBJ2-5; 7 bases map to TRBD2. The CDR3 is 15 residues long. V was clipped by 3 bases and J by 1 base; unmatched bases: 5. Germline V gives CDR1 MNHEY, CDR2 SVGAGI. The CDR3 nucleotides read TGTGCCAGCAGTTATGGGGGGGGGAGCCAAGAGACCCAGTACTTC. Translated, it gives CASSYGGGSQETQYF.

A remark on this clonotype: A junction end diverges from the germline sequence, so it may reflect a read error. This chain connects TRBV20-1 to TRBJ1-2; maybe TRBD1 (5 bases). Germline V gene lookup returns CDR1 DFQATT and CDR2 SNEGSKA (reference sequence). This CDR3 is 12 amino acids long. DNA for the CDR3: TGCAGTGCATCAAGGGGCTCCTATGGCTACATCTTC. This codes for CSASRGSYGYIF.